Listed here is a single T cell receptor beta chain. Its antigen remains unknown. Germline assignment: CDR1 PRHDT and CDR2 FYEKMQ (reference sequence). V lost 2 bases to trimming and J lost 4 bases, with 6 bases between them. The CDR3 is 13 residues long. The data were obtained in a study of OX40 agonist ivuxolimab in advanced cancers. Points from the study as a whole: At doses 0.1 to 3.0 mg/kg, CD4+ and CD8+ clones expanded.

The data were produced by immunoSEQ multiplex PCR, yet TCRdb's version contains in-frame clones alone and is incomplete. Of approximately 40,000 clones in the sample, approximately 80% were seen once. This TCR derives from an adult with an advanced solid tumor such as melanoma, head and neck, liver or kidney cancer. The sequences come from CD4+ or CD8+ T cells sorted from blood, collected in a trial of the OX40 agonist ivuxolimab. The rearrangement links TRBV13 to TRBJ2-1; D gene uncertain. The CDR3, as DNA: TGTGCCAGCAGCTTACGACTTTACAATGAGCAGTTCTTC. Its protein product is CASSLRLYNEQFF.